This is a list of T cell receptor beta chains from one sample in a study of T cell changes during pregnancy in multiple sclerosis. The repertoire was sequenced with immunoSEQ multiplex PCR; TCRdb's copy has only in-frame clones and lacks some. The sample records around 60,000 clones, 89% being singletons. Sequenced material: peripheral blood, taken in the first trimester of pregnancy. These receptors were collected from a female donor with multiple sclerosis, enrolled in a pregnancy study. The CDR3 runs from the conserved cysteine through the conserved F or W. A D gene is named only where the DNA matches it firmly. Clone size is shown for a subset of rows, as once, few, many or a class of expanded clone.

D: .
J: TRBJ1-4
V: TRBV5-6
size: .
DNA: TGTGCCAGCAGCCCAGCCCCTGACCAGAGGAGTAATGAAAAACTGTTTTTT
CDR3: CASSPAPDQRSNEKLFF

D: .
J: TRBJ2-5
V: TRBV14
size: .
DNA: TGTGCCAGCAGCCAGCTAGTGAGAGACGCGTCGCCATTGGAGACCCAGTACTTC
CDR3: CASSQLVRDASPLETQYF

D: .
J: TRBJ2-7
V: TRBV5-8
size: .
DNA: TGTGCCAGCAGCTTTGAGCACGAGCAGTACTTC
CDR3: CASSFEHEQYF

D: .
J: TRBJ1-2
V: TRBV5-1
size: once
DNA: TGCGCCAGCAGCTTGGGAACAGAGAGCCCCTATGGCTACACCTTC
CDR3: CASSLGTESPYGYTF

D: TRBD1
J: TRBJ1-4
V: TRBV5-1
size: once
DNA: TGCGCCAGCAGCTCGATAACAGGGGTAACTAATGAAAAACTGTTTTTT
CDR3: CASSSITGVTNEKLFF

D: TRBD1
J: TRBJ1-1
V: TRBV5-6
size: .
DNA: TGTGCCAGCAGCTGGAAGACAGGGCGGGCGACTGAAGCTTTCTTT
CDR3: CASSWKTGRATEAFF

D: .
J: TRBJ2-1
V: TRBV7-3
size: .
DNA: TGTGCCAGCGCCCTGGGGGGGCCACTCTACAATGAGCAGTTCTTC
CDR3: CASALGGPLYNEQFF

D: .
J: TRBJ1-1
V: TRBV21-1
size: .
DNA: TGTGCCACCAGGGGGCGGAACACTGAAGCTTTCTTT
CDR3: CATRGRNTEAFF

D: TRBD1
J: TRBJ2-7
V: TRBV6-5
size: .
DNA: TGTGCCAGCAGTTCCTACAATGGACAGGGCGGGAACGAGCAGTACTTC
CDR3: CASSSYNGQGGNEQYF

D: TRBD1
J: TRBJ1-5
V: TRBV19
size: .
DNA: TGTGCCAGTAGTGAGACAGGGGATAGCAATCAGCCCCAGCATTTT
CDR3: CASSETGDSNQPQHF

D: .
J: TRBJ2-1
V: TRBV7-9
size: .
DNA: TGTGCCAGCAGCTGGGCCCGGGAGAATGAGCAGTTCTTC
CDR3: CASSWARENEQFF

D: TRBD1
J: TRBJ1-2
V: TRBV27
size: .
DNA: TGTGCCAGCAGTTTTGGGACAGATTATGGCTACACCTTC
CDR3: CASSFGTDYGYTF

D: TRBD1
J: TRBJ1-6
V: TRBV2
size: .
DNA: TGTGTCAGCAGACGGGACAGGGAGTATTCACCCCTCCACTTT
CDR3: CVSRRDREYSPLHF

D: .
J: TRBJ2-7
V: TRBV2
size: .
DNA: TGTGCCAGCAGCCGACAGGAATACGAGCAGTACTTC
CDR3: CASSRQEYEQYF

D: TRBD2
J: TRBJ2-3
V: TRBV19
size: .
DNA: TGTGCCAGTACCCTGACTAGCGGACGCACAGATACGCAGTATTTT
CDR3: CASTLTSGRTDTQYF

D: TRBD1
J: TRBJ1-1
V: TRBV25-1
size: once
DNA: TGTGCCAGCAGTGACCGGGACAGGGGGACTGAAGCTTTCTTT
CDR3: CASSDRDRGTEAFF

D: TRBD1
J: TRBJ1-6
V: TRBV7-2
size: .
DNA: TGTGCCAGCAGCTTTCGGGCGGGGCCAGGGGGTAATTCACCCCTCCACTTT
CDR3: CASSFRAGPGGNSPLHF

D: .
J: TRBJ1-4
V: TRBV27
size: .
DNA: TGTGCCAGCAGGCCCGGGGTGGCGGGCGGCGAAAAACTGTTTTTT
CDR3: CASRPGVAGGEKLFF

D: .
J: TRBJ2-7
V: TRBV2
size: few
DNA: TGTGCCAGCAGTGAACTAGGGAGCTCCTACGAGCAGTACTTC
CDR3: CASSELGSSYEQYF

D: TRBD1
J: TRBJ1-5
V: TRBV27
size: .
DNA: TGTGCCAGCAGTTTCCGGACAGGACAGCCCCAGCATTTT
CDR3: CASSFRTGQPQHF

D: .
J: TRBJ2-5
V: TRBV2
size: .
DNA: TGTGCCAGCAGTGAGGAGGTCGACGGGGCCCAGTACTTC
CDR3: CASSEEVDGAQYF

D: TRBD2
J: TRBJ2-3
V: TRBV18
size: once
DNA: TGTGCCAGCTCACCACCTAGCGGGTATCACCGAGGAGATACGCAGTATTTT
CDR3: CASSPPSGYHRGDTQYF

D: .
J: TRBJ2-7
V: TRBV5-6
size: .
DNA: TGTGCCAGCAGCTCTACGGACACCCCCTACGAGCAGTACTTC
CDR3: CASSSTDTPYEQYF

D: .
J: TRBJ1-6
V: TRBV9
size: .
DNA: TGTGCCAGCAGCTTGACAGTCGATAATTCACCCCTCCACTTT
CDR3: CASSLTVDNSPLHF

D: TRBD1
J: TRBJ2-7
V: TRBV27
size: .
DNA: TGTGCCAGCAGTCGGACAGGGGGCACCTACGAGCAGTACTTC
CDR3: CASSRTGGTYEQYF

D: TRBD1
J: TRBJ2-1
V: TRBV18
size: .
DNA: TGTGCCAGCTCACCGCCGGGACAGGGGGGGAATGAGCAGTTCTTC
CDR3: CASSPPGQGGNEQFF

D: .
J: TRBJ2-5
V: TRBV7-9
size: .
DNA: TGTGCCAGCAGCCAACAGGGTCTCTGGGAGACCCAGTACTTC
CDR3: CASSQQGLWETQYF

D: TRBD2
J: TRBJ2-5
V: TRBV30
size: .
DNA: TGTGCCTGGAGGGGACCGCGACTGACTAGCGGGAACGAAGAGACCCAGTACTTC
CDR3: CAWRGPRLTSGNEETQYF

D: .
J: TRBJ1-6
V: TRBV18
size: .
DNA: TGTGCCAGCTCACCAAGGACAGACTATAATTCACCCCTCCACTTT
CDR3: CASSPRTDYNSPLHF

D: TRBD1
J: TRBJ2-7
V: TRBV6-1
size: .
DNA: TGTGCCAGCAGTGAAGGGAGACAGGGGTCCAACGAGCAGTACTTC
CDR3: CASSEGRQGSNEQYF

D: TRBD2
J: TRBJ2-7
V: TRBV5-1
size: .
DNA: TGCGCCAGCAGCTTGGTGACTAGCGGGAGTTACGAGCAGTACTTC
CDR3: CASSLVTSGSYEQYF

D: TRBD1
J: TRBJ2-6
V: TRBV19
size: once
DNA: TGTGCCAGTAGTATTTTGCGGACAGGTTCTGGGGCCAACGTCCTGACTTTC
CDR3: CASSILRTGSGANVLTF

D: .
J: TRBJ1-2
V: TRBV5-4
size: .
DNA: TGTGCCAGCAGCGGCTTTGGGGGGGCCCCTCATGGCTACACCTTC
CDR3: CASSGFGGAPHGYTF

D: TRBD1
J: TRBJ2-7
V: TRBV11-2
size: .
DNA: TGTGCCAGCAGCCTCCCGACAGGGGATTGGGTGGGGCAGTACTTC
CDR3: CASSLPTGDWVGQYF

D: .
J: TRBJ1-5
V: TRBV28
size: .
DNA: TGTGCCAGCGTACGACAGATGGATCAGCCCCAGCATTTT
CDR3: CASVRQMDQPQHF

D: .
J: TRBJ1-6
V: TRBV4-3
size: .
DNA: TGCGCCAGCAGCCAAGAGGGCAGGGGTTCACCCCTCCACTTT
CDR3: CASSQEGRGSPLHF

D: .
J: TRBJ1-1
V: TRBV4-1
size: once
DNA: TGCGCCAGCAGCCAGATTACAGGGCCCTTGAACACTGAAGCTTTCTTT
CDR3: CASSQITGPLNTEAFF